A selection of T cell receptor beta chains follows, all from one sample in a study of blood T cell repertoires in COVID-19. Assay: immunoSEQ multiplex PCR; the TCRdb copy retains only in-frame clones and omits some. The table records over 200,000 clones, less than 90% of them present only once. Sequences were obtained from peripheral blood. Source of these receptors: a man aged 40-49 years with active or convalescent COVID-19. CDR3s include the opening cysteine and the closing phenylalanine or tryptophan. D genes are given only for firm matches. Clone size is stated in some rows and not others, as once, few, many or a class when expanded.

clone_size d_call j_call v_call cdr3_aa cdr3_nt
once TRBD2 TRBJ2-2 TRBV7-6 CASSQGSGLAGRSERELFF TGTGCCAGCAGCCAAGGGTCGGGATTAGCGGGACGTTCCGAGAGGGAGCTGTTTTTT
once TRBD1 TRBJ1-2 TRBV19 CASSLRQGPWGYTF TGTGCCAGTAGCCTCCGACAGGGGCCGTGGGGCTACACCTTC
. . TRBJ1-1 TRBV7-9 CASSLSGRDGLNTEAFF TGTGCCAGCAGCTTAAGCGGTCGGGATGGTTTGAACACTGAAGCTTTCTTT
. . TRBJ1-1 TRBV5-1 CASSSQGSTEAFF TGCGCCAGCAGCTCACAGGGAAGCACTGAAGCTTTCTTT
. . TRBJ2-2 TRBV5-1 CASSSTITGFPGELFF TGCGCCAGCAGCTCAACCATTACAGGGTTTCCCGGGGAGCTGTTTTTT
. TRBD2 TRBJ2-1 TRBV6-1 CASSDLPFGGLAPNEQFF TGTGCCAGCAGTGACCTCCCGTTCGGAGGACTAGCGCCCAATGAGCAGTTCTTC
. TRBD1 TRBJ1-5 TRBV2 CASSEIQGASNQPQHF TGTGCCAGCAGTGAAATACAGGGGGCGAGCAATCAGCCCCAGCATTTT
few TRBD1 TRBJ1-6 TRBV28 CASSPSTGVSNSPLHF TGTGCCAGCAGTCCGTCAACAGGGGTTAGTAATTCACCCCTCCACTTT
. . TRBJ2-1 TRBV7-7 CASSLGSNNEQFF TGTGCTAGCAGCTTGGGCAGCAACAATGAGCAGTTCTTC
. TRBD1 TRBJ1-5 TRBV27 CASSSPSRGVTQHF TGTGCCAGCAGTTCCCCCAGCAGGGGGGTGACCCAGCATTTT
. . TRBJ2-7 TRBV7-2 CASSLRAGQGGYEQYF TGTGCCAGCAGCTTAAGGGCGGGCCAGGGGGGCTACGAGCAGTACTTC
. . TRBJ2-4 TRBV29-1 CSVRTDLKNIQYF TGCAGCGTGCGGACAGATTTAAAAAACATTCAGTACTTC
. . TRBJ1-1 TRBV28 CASSLSQMNTEAFF TGTGCCAGCAGTTTGTCACAGATGAACACTGAAGCTTTCTTT
once . TRBJ1-5 TRBV19 CASTRPPGPQHF TGTGCCAGTACCCGGCCCCCAGGGCCCCAGCATTTT
. TRBD1 TRBJ1-5 TRBV19 CASSMGQGPDSNQPQHF TGTGCCAGTAGTATGGGACAGGGGCCCGATAGCAATCAGCCCCAGCATTTT
. . TRBJ1-2 TRBV19 CASSSGDVRGYGYTF TGTGCCAGTAGTAGTGGAGACGTCAGAGGCTATGGCTACACCTTC
. TRBD2 TRBJ2-7 TRBV15 CATGRGDSYEQYF TGTGCCACCGGGCGGGGGGACTCCTACGAGCAGTACTTC
few TRBD1 TRBJ2-7 TRBV5-6 CASSRYSGTGYEQYF TGTGCCAGCAGCCGCTACTCCGGGACAGGGTACGAGCAGTACTTC
. . TRBJ1-1 TRBV30 CAWSVLRPGAFF TGTGCCTGGAGTGTACTGAGACCGGGAGCTTTCTTT
. . TRBJ1-1 TRBV7-9 CASSNHNTEAFF TGTGCCAGCAGCAATCATAACACTGAAGCTTTCTTT
. . TRBJ2-2 TRBV7-8 CASSLVRTDTGELFF TGTGCCAGCAGCTTGGTCAGAACCGACACCGGGGAGCTGTTTTTT
few TRBD2 TRBJ2-7 TRBV6-1 CASTETSGGGSYEQYF TGTGCCAGCACTGAGACTAGCGGGGGGGGCTCCTACGAGCAGTACTTC
. . TRBJ2-5 TRBV7-9 CASSRHRGETQYF TGTGCCAGCAGTCGACATAGGGGGGAGACCCAGTACTTC
. . TRBJ1-1 TRBV2 CASRRQPNTEAFF TGTGCCAGCAGGAGACAGCCGAACACTGAAGCTTTCTTT
. . TRBJ2-2 TRBV7-6 CASSSTNTGELFF TGTGCCAGCAGCTCCACTAACACCGGGGAGCTGTTTTTT
once TRBD1 TRBJ2-7 TRBV29-1 CSVAGLQGGEQYF TGCAGCGTTGCCGGATTACAGGGGGGCGAGCAGTACTTC
. . TRBJ1-4 TRBV11-2 CASSLGGDNEKLFF TGTGCCAGCAGCTTAGGAGGAGATAATGAAAAACTGTTTTTT
. . TRBJ2-1 TRBV9 CASSVGTAYNEQFF TGTGCCAGCAGCGTAGGAACGGCCTACAATGAGCAGTTCTTC
few . TRBJ2-1 TRBV29-1 CSVEGRAESYNEQFF TGCAGCGTTGAGGGGAGAGCGGAGTCCTACAATGAGCAGTTCTTC
. . TRBJ1-5 TRBV6-5 CASSPSLGPQHF TGTGCCAGCAGTCCTTCCCTAGGGCCCCAGCATTTT
many . TRBJ2-1 TRBV9 CASSVQSGTEQFF TGTGCCAGCAGCGTACAATCCGGGACAGAGCAGTTCTTC
. TRBD1 TRBJ1-5 TRBV4-1 CASSQDGQGKYQPQHF TGCGCCAGCAGCCAAGACGGACAGGGAAAGTACCAGCCCCAGCATTTT
. TRBD1 TRBJ1-1 TRBV7-9 CASRTSNRGMRGTEAFF TGTGCCAGCAGGACCTCAAACAGGGGAATGAGAGGCACTGAAGCTTTCTTT
. . TRBJ1-3 TRBV6-5 CASSPSGSGNTIYF TGTGCCAGCAGTCCGTCCGGCTCTGGAAACACCATATATTTT
. TRBD1 TRBJ2-3 TRBV19 CATRDRGTTDTQYF TGTGCCACCCGGGACAGGGGGACCACAGATACGCAGTATTTT
. . TRBJ2-2 TRBV29-1 CSVEGEFSGELFF TGCAGCGTTGAAGGGGAGTTTTCGGGGGAGCTGTTTTTT
. . TRBJ1-1 TRBV6-5 CASSYYLNTEAFF TGTGCCAGCAGTTATTACTTAAACACTGAAGCTTTCTTT
. . TRBJ1-4 TRBV7-2 CASSLVAGSTNEKLFF TGTGCCAGCAGCTTAGTGGCAGGTTCAACTAATGAAAAACTGTTTTTT
. . TRBJ1-1 TRBV19 CATTSGQGYTEAFF TGTGCCACAACGTCTGGGCAGGGCTACACTGAAGCTTTCTTT
. . TRBJ2-1 TRBV6-5 CASFPRQGRGEQFF TGTGCCAGCTTTCCGAGACAGGGGAGGGGTGAGCAGTTCTTC